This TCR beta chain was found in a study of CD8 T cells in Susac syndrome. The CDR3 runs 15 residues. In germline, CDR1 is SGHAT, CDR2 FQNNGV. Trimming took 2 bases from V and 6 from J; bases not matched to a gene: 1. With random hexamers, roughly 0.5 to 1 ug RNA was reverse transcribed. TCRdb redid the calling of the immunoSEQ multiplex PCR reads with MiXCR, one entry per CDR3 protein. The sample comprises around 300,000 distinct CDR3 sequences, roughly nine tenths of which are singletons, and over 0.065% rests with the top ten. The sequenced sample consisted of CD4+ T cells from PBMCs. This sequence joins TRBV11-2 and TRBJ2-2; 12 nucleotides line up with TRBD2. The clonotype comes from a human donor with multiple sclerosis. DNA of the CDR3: TGTGCCAGCAGCTTACTAGCGGGAGGGCCCGGGGAGCTGTTTTTT. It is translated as CASSLLAGGPGELFF.